Reported below is one T cell receptor (beta chain). Its target is unknown. These data are taken from a study of cytomegalovirus exposure and HLA in healthy donors. Study observations and caveats: Equally common other TCR beta chains were less clonally expanded than HLA-associated ones, a later analysis found. As a later analysis showed, a missense DCLRE1C variant was linked to trimming of TCR beta V- and J-genes. Earlier analysis looked at TCR beta V segments, and most were productive about 87% or about 30% of the time.

Primers: 60 Vbeta forward and 13 Jbeta reverse. Here immunoSEQ multiplex PCR was the method, and the copy in TCRdb shows in-frame clones only, minus some. This sample carries about 57,000 clones, approximately 83% of them seen once, and the ten largest clones take around 4.7%. Sequencing was carried out using PBMCs. The receptor's source is a man aged 25-45 years in good health and CMV-seronegative.

CDR3 region: CATSRDGAGAQTQYF. The CDR3 DNA is TGTGCCACCAGCAGAGATGGCGCAGGGGCGCAGACGCAGTATTTT. This chain links TRBV15 with TRBJ2-3; D might be TRBD1 (6 bases). The CDR3 sequence is 15 residues long. The germline CDR1 and CDR2 sequences are LNHNV and YYDKDF (reference sequence). V dropped 0 bases and J dropped 9 bases, with 16 bases sitting between them. Combining the CDR3 with reference TRBV15 and TRBJ2-3 gives the whole variable domain DAMVIQNPRYQVTQFGKPVTLSCSQTLNHNVMYWYQQKSSQAPKLLFHYYDKDFNNEADTPDNFQSRRPNTSFCFLDIRSPGLGDTAMYLCATSRDGAGAQTQYFGPGTRLTVL.